A selection of T cell receptor beta chains follows, all from one sample in a study of CD8+ T cells in alopecia areata. Profiled with immunoSEQ multiplex PCR; TCRdb holds only in-frame clones, not every one. The repertoire consists of about 110,000 clones, with approximately 51% occurring once and the leading ten covering 3% to 4%. The sample in question was CD4+ T cells sorted from blood, obtained at week 24, from a patient treated with tofacitinib. The source of these receptors is a human donor with alopecia areata. CDR3s leave out the opening cysteine and the closing phenylalanine or tryptophan. Some rows mark clone size as missing; the rest say once, few, many or name a class of expanded clone.

V gene: TRBV5-1
CDR3 length: 13
clone size: .
J gene: TRBJ2-3
CDR3 protein: ASSPTAIITDTQY

V gene: TRBV7-8
CDR3 length: 15
clone size: .
J gene: TRBJ2-1
CDR3 protein: ASSLGRGQGSYNEQF

V gene: TRBV6-6
CDR3 length: 11
clone size: .
J gene: TRBJ2-5
CDR3 protein: AGLRGLGETQY

V gene: TRBV9
CDR3 length: 12
clone size: .
J gene: TRBJ2-1
CDR3 protein: ASSPIPGPLEQF

V gene: TRBV4-3
CDR3 length: 12
clone size: .
J gene: TRBJ2-5
CDR3 protein: ASSQQSTSVAQY

V gene: TRBV6-5
CDR3 length: 11
clone size: .
J gene: TRBJ1-2
CDR3 protein: ASSYSSGHGYT

V gene: TRBV25-1
CDR3 length: 11
clone size: .
J gene: TRBJ2-6
CDR3 protein: ASSLSGANVLT

V gene: TRBV10-2
CDR3 length: 12
clone size: .
J gene: TRBJ2-3
CDR3 protein: ASRVRGGTDTQY

V gene: TRBV7-6
CDR3 length: 12
clone size: .
J gene: TRBJ2-7
CDR3 protein: ASSFGALNYEQY

V gene: TRBV23-1
CDR3 length: 14
clone size: .
J gene: TRBJ2-3
CDR3 protein: ASSPLAGDPTDTQY

V gene: TRBV29-1
CDR3 length: 11
clone size: .
J gene: TRBJ2-4
CDR3 protein: SVGGILGNIQY

V gene: TRBV27
CDR3 length: 11
clone size: .
J gene: TRBJ2-3
CDR3 protein: ASSLHSTDTQY

V gene: TRBV7-2
CDR3 length: 12
clone size: .
J gene: TRBJ2-7
CDR3 protein: ASSSGSTATEQY

V gene: TRBV19
CDR3 length: 11
clone size: .
J gene: TRBJ2-5
CDR3 protein: ASSARFSETQY

V gene: TRBV5-1
CDR3 length: 13
clone size: .
J gene: TRBJ2-6
CDR3 protein: ASKQGLSGANVLT

V gene: TRBV5-1
CDR3 length: 14
clone size: .
J gene: TRBJ2-7
CDR3 protein: ASSLLGQPDFSEQY

V gene: TRBV2
CDR3 length: 13
clone size: .
J gene: TRBJ1-5
CDR3 protein: ASSGQGASNQPQH

V gene: TRBV19
CDR3 length: 14
clone size: few
J gene: TRBJ1-5
CDR3 protein: ASSNDRRLYNQPQH

V gene: TRBV7-2
CDR3 length: 14
clone size: .
J gene: TRBJ1-6
CDR3 protein: ASSKGDSSESSPLH

V gene: TRBV29-1
CDR3 length: 8
clone size: .
J gene: TRBJ1-1
CDR3 protein: SVASTEAF

V gene: TRBV5-1
CDR3 length: 14
clone size: .
J gene: TRBJ1-2
CDR3 protein: ASRIIYAGTNYGYT

V gene: TRBV6-6
CDR3 length: 13
clone size: few
J gene: TRBJ2-2
CDR3 protein: ASSYSPWGTGELF

V gene: TRBV30
CDR3 length: 11
clone size: .
J gene: TRBJ1-5
CDR3 protein: ASNGDSDQPQH

V gene: TRBV25-1
CDR3 length: 13
clone size: .
J gene: TRBJ2-1
CDR3 protein: ASSVGTGVSNEQF

V gene: TRBV7-9
CDR3 length: 11
clone size: few
J gene: TRBJ2-5
CDR3 protein: ASSPRAQETQY

V gene: TRBV7-9
CDR3 length: 11
clone size: few
J gene: TRBJ2-1
CDR3 protein: ASSLGTYNEQF

V gene: TRBV2
CDR3 length: 11
clone size: .
J gene: TRBJ1-2
CDR3 protein: ASSEAEGRGYT

V gene: TRBV30
CDR3 length: 12
clone size: .
J gene: TRBJ1-6
CDR3 protein: AWSLTEFSSPLH

V gene: TRBV7-9
CDR3 length: 11
clone size: .
J gene: TRBJ2-7
CDR3 protein: ASSQYREGEQY

V gene: TRBV7-6
CDR3 length: 16
clone size: few
J gene: TRBJ1-5
CDR3 protein: ASSLGRTDTGGNQPQH

V gene: TRBV2
CDR3 length: 11
clone size: .
J gene: TRBJ1-5
CDR3 protein: ASSGAPWTPQH

V gene: TRBV29-1
CDR3 length: 10
clone size: .
J gene: TRBJ2-3
CDR3 protein: SVRHRTDTQY

V gene: TRBV2
CDR3 length: 11
clone size: few
J gene: TRBJ2-5
CDR3 protein: ASSELGLETQY

V gene: TRBV29-1
CDR3 length: 11
clone size: few
J gene: TRBJ1-1
CDR3 protein: SPEEQLNTEAF

V gene: TRBV27
CDR3 length: 13
clone size: .
J gene: TRBJ2-5
CDR3 protein: ASSLYSLAQETQY

V gene: TRBV10-3
CDR3 length: 13
clone size: few
J gene: TRBJ2-3
CDR3 protein: AISEQGTSTDTQY

V gene: TRBV4-2
CDR3 length: 13
clone size: .
J gene: TRBJ2-3
CDR3 protein: ASSQVTAGTDTQY

V gene: TRBV7-2
CDR3 length: 13
clone size: .
J gene: TRBJ2-6
CDR3 protein: ASSSPLSEANVLT

V gene: TRBV5-1
CDR3 length: 12
clone size: .
J gene: TRBJ2-3
CDR3 protein: ASSLRGSVDTQY

V gene: TRBV2
CDR3 length: 12
clone size: .
J gene: TRBJ2-5
CDR3 protein: ATQRGASWETQY

V gene: TRBV19
CDR3 length: 14
clone size: .
J gene: TRBJ2-7
CDR3 protein: ASSPLDGRSRYEQY

V gene: TRBV5-6
CDR3 length: 13
clone size: few
J gene: TRBJ1-1
CDR3 protein: ASSLVAVGPGEAF

V gene: TRBV4-3
CDR3 length: 16
clone size: few
J gene: TRBJ2-3
CDR3 protein: ASSLSSGGAGGTDTQY

V gene: TRBV30
CDR3 length: 15
clone size: .
J gene: TRBJ1-4
CDR3 protein: AWSVRRGDAYNEKLF

V gene: TRBV19
CDR3 length: 12
clone size: few
J gene: TRBJ1-2
CDR3 protein: ASSRLDRELSYT

V gene: TRBV7-7
CDR3 length: 13
clone size: .
J gene: TRBJ2-5
CDR3 protein: ASKPGLAGEETQY

V gene: TRBV7-2
CDR3 length: 13
clone size: .
J gene: TRBJ1-4
CDR3 protein: ASTLTQDRGEKLF

V gene: TRBV29-1
CDR3 length: 11
clone size: once
J gene: TRBJ2-7
CDR3 protein: SVAIRGRGEQY

V gene: TRBV7-9
CDR3 length: 13
clone size: .
J gene: TRBJ1-1
CDR3 protein: ASSFGGQGVTEAF

V gene: TRBV30
CDR3 length: 11
clone size: few
J gene: TRBJ1-4
CDR3 protein: ALGVLGLEKLF

V gene: TRBV2
CDR3 length: 13
clone size: .
J gene: TRBJ2-2
CDR3 protein: ASRGSGVLTGELF

V gene: TRBV9
CDR3 length: 13
clone size: few
J gene: TRBJ2-6
CDR3 protein: ASSVGGSGANVLT

V gene: TRBV13
CDR3 length: 14
clone size: .
J gene: TRBJ2-1
CDR3 protein: ASSSERAKPGYEQF

V gene: TRBV5-1
CDR3 length: 15
clone size: .
J gene: TRBJ2-2
CDR3 protein: ASSLLGTVYGTGELF

V gene: TRBV7-3
CDR3 length: 13
clone size: few
J gene: TRBJ1-3
CDR3 protein: ASSVHGSSGNTIY

V gene: TRBV5-6
CDR3 length: 17
clone size: few
J gene: TRBJ2-4
CDR3 protein: ASSRMGMDGRIAKNIQY

V gene: TRBV30
CDR3 length: 11
clone size: few
J gene: TRBJ1-1
CDR3 protein: AWIALTGGTAF